This T cell receptor beta chain was captured by sequencing in a study of cytomegalovirus exposure and HLA in healthy donors. Germline CDR1 and CDR2: SNHLY and FYNNEI. CDR3 length: 12 residues. V gave up 5 bases and J gave up 1 base, with 4 bases separating them. In the PCR, 60 Vbeta and 13 Jbeta primers were used. Produced via immunoSEQ multiplex PCR; TCRdb's table is partial and in-frame only. Of about 110,000 clones in the sample, around three quarters were seen once. The sequenced material came from PBMCs. The clonotype was recovered from a woman aged 45-60 years in good health and CMV-seropositive. V gene TRBV2 combines with J gene TRBJ2-3, with no clear D. This CDR3 is CASSSGTDTQYF. In DNA, the CDR3 is TGTGCCAGCAGTTCCGGCACAGATACGCAGTATTTT.